A selection of T cell receptor beta chains follows, all from one sample in a study of a mutant IDH1 vaccine in newly diagnosed glioma. Some clones are missing from TCRdb's copy, which holds only in-frame ones; the method was immunoSEQ multiplex PCR. Among tens of thousands of clones listed, less than 85% were seen once. The antigens these receptors bind are not known. The sequences come from PBMCs, collected from a glioma patient whose treatment included an IDH1 peptide vaccine. Source of these receptors: a woman aged 50 to 60 with glioma. Both conserved end residues are trimmed from each CDR3.

V gene,J gene,CDR3 protein
TRBV7-8,TRBJ1-2,ASSPLSSYGYT
TRBV19,TRBJ1-4,ASSADREPNEKLF
TRBV7-2,TRBJ1-1,ASSLAWGGEAF
TRBV6-1,TRBJ1-5,ASSEQGWGYNQPQH
TRBV5-6,TRBJ1-6,ASSARQRGNSPLH
TRBV9,TRBJ2-1,ASSVGTTSYNEQF
TRBV2,TRBJ2-2,ASRTGELF
TRBV5-4,TRBJ2-1,ASSFRDRGRREQF
TRBV5-1,TRBJ1-2,ARERNRCNYGYT
TRBV11-1,TRBJ2-3,ASSLGGGFADTQY
TRBV27,TRBJ2-7,ASSLGTGPYEQY
TRBV5-4,TRBJ1-4,ASSLGGSEKLF
TRBV7-3,TRBJ2-5,ASSEGEGRRGGETQY
TRBV29-1,TRBJ2-7,SVLTGSYEQY
TRBV10-3,TRBJ1-5,AIAGGPNQPQH
TRBV18,TRBJ1-1,ASSPLRGNEWNTEAF
TRBV27,TRBJ2-7,ASSPRGTAYEQY
TRBV7-9,TRBJ2-5,ASSARGGALQETQY
TRBV2,TRBJ2-7,ASRLKGEQY
TRBV5-1,TRBJ2-5,ASRASGAPSETQY
TRBV2,TRBJ1-2,ASSSGTSYGYT
TRBV10-3,TRBJ2-5,AISEAYQETQY
TRBV4-2,TRBJ1-5,ASSPTGGHQPQH
TRBV7-8,TRBJ1-2,ASSATLANYGYT
TRBV18,TRBJ2-5,ASSAGRSQETQY
TRBV6-5,TRBJ1-5,ASSRSGARQPQH
TRBV18,TRBJ1-1,ASSPRTRDTEAF
TRBV6-5,TRBJ1-1,ASSSTTTRNTEAF
TRBV18,TRBJ2-7,ASSPLDILITGEQY
TRBV9,TRBJ1-1,ASSPERAF
TRBV6-1,TRBJ1-1,ASIGQGKRAF
TRBV7-2,TRBJ1-2,ASSRIGQGENYGYT
TRBV30,TRBJ1-3,AWSVIGTGILGNTIY
TRBV19,TRBJ2-1,ASSLGLAGAYNEQF
TRBV4-3,TRBJ2-7,ASSQGVNYEQY
TRBV6-5,TRBJ2-1,ASSYSEGGEQF
TRBV6-1,TRBJ2-7,ASSGLSVAY
TRBV7-9,TRBJ2-7,ASSLVGEAYEQY
TRBV25-1,TRBJ1-2,ASSLDSYGYT
TRBV27,TRBJ2-7,ASKDPNNHEQY
TRBV7-2,TRBJ1-5,ASSRDGASNQPQH
TRBV19,TRBJ1-2,ASSIPANYGYT
TRBV5-1,TRBJ2-1,ASSLEGPNNEQF
TRBV27,TRBJ2-5,ASSLMADALETQY
TRBV10-1,TRBJ2-1,ASSGLDRLMPNEQF
TRBV10-3,TRBJ2-7,AISPTQPYEQY
TRBV20-1,TRBJ2-7,SARGVYEQY
TRBV5-4,TRBJ2-5,ASSLGDRGGETQY
TRBV6-1,TRBJ1-5,ASSDIRVQGRNQPQH
TRBV4-3,TRBJ2-1,ASSQVAGGNRDEQF
TRBV10-3,TRBJ2-5,AINEGGTETQY
TRBV5-1,TRBJ2-2,ASSLAWQDTGELF
TRBV10-3,TRBJ1-6,AISNRGEDSPLH
TRBV2,TRBJ2-7,ASLPDRGYEQY
TRBV7-8,TRBJ2-3,ASSLATGGLDTQY
TRBV9,TRBJ1-5,ASSVEGSNQPQH
TRBV14,TRBJ1-2,ASSQEGRTNYGYT
TRBV28,TRBJ2-7,ASSFITYEQY